These 25 T cell receptor beta chains share one sample of origin, sequenced in a study of blood T cell repertoires in COVID-19 (dated by TCRdb to between 2020 and 2021). The protocol used for the library was the immunoSEQ multiplex PCR assay. TCRdb stores this immuneACCESS table with in-frame sequences only. Part of the clones is absent; in the studies checked, under half of the shortfall reflects unresolved V genes, and no reason is known for the rest. For this sample there are some 220,000 clones; 70% to 90% appear just once. Over 9.5% of the sample is held by the ten biggest clonotypes. The sample comprised peripheral blood. These receptors all stem from a woman between 18 and 29 years old who had recovered from COVID-19.

In DNA, the CDR3 is TGTGCCAGTAATCATCAGACAGGGTATAGTGCCGGGGAGCTGTTTTTT. Translated: CASNHQTGYSAGELFF. The V gene is TRBV19, the J gene TRBJ2-2; 7 nucleotides match TRBD1. J was trimmed by 6 bases and V by 7 bases; bases with no gene match: 14. Germline-derived CDR1 and CDR2 are LNHDA and SQIVND (reference sequence). The CDR3 extends over 16 amino acids.

V is TRBV30 and J is TRBJ2-1; 9 nucleotides agree with TRBD2. The CDR3 is 15 amino acids. Germline trimming cut 0 bases from V and 7 bases from J; bases unmatched to any gene: 7. Germline V gene lookup returns CDR1 GTSNPN and CDR2 SVGIG (reference sequence). DNA of the CDR3: TGTGCCTGGAGTGTACCTAGCGGGGACCTAAATGAGCAGTTCTTC. Its protein product is CAWSVPSGDLNEQFF.

This chain links TRBV4-2 with TRBJ2-2; TRBD2 aligns across 7 bases. This CDR3 comprises 18 residues. Germline V gives CDR1 LGHNA, CDR2 YNFKEQ. The junction had 11 bases not matched to a gene; V was cut back by 4 bases and J by 0 bases. The CDR3 nucleotides read TGTGCCAGCAGCCGAGACTCTGGGGGGAGGGCGAACACCGGGGAGCTGTTTTTT. It is translated as CASSRDSGGRANTGELFF.

The J gene is TRBJ2-7, the V gene TRBV19; 10 bases are shared with TRBD1. The CDR3 runs 16 residues. The V gene end was trimmed by 4 bases and the J gene end by 2 bases; junction bases not matched to a gene: 8. Germline CDR1 LNHDA, CDR2 SQIVND (reference sequence). DNA for the CDR3: TGTGCCAGTAGTAAGGGACAGGGGAAGCCTCCCTACGAGCAGTACTTC. This translates into CASSKGQGKPPYEQYF. The complete variable domain, with remaining parts taken from reference TRBV19 and TRBJ2-7, reads DGGITQSPKYLFRKEGQNVTLSCEQNLNHDAMYWYRQDPGQGLRLIYYSQIVNDFQKGDIAEGYSVSREKKESFPLTVTSAQKNPTAFYLCASSKGQGKPPYEQYFGPGTRLTVT.

The chain uses TRBV19 and TRBJ2-6; D possibly corresponds to TRBD2 (5 bases). Germline CDR1 LNHDA, CDR2 SQIVND (reference sequence). The length of the CDR3 is 17 residues. The ends were cut back, 4 bases at V and 0 bases at J, with 13 bases in the middle. This chain's CDR3 is CASSKGWTYSGANVLTF. The CDR3 DNA reads TGTGCCAGTAGTAAGGGTTGGACTTACTCTGGGGCCAACGTCCTGACTTTC.

This chain joins TRBV11-2 and TRBJ2-3, with 8 bases that match TRBD1. Per germline, CDR1 SGHAT and CDR2 FQNNGV. The junction had 10 bases not matched to a gene; V was cut back by 7 bases and J by 7 bases. This CDR3 comprises 14 residues. The CDR3 spells CASIQGAGWNTQYF. The CDR3 region has the DNA TGTGCCAGCATCCAGGGGGCCGGGTGGAATACGCAGTATTTT.

The chain uses TRBV3-1 (or the pseudogene TRBV3-2) and TRBJ1-2, with D perhaps matching TRBD1 (5 bases). The CDR3 loop spans 13 amino acids. Between the trimmed V and J ends, which lost 1 base and 9 bases, there was a span of 12 bases. Looked up from germline, CDR1 is LGHDT and CDR2 is YNNKEL (reference sequence). CDR3 DNA: TGTGCCAGCAGCCAAGGGGGGGGGATGAGCTACACCTTC. The encoded protein is CASSQGGGMSYTF.

V and J are TRBV12-3 or TRBV12-4 and TRBJ2-7; TRBD1 matches 10 bases. The CDR3 has 12 amino acids. The V segment lost 10 bases and the J segment 2 bases; nucleotides outside the gene matches: 2. DNA for the CDR3: TGTGCCACCGGGACAGGGGCCTACGAGCAGTACTTC. It encodes CATGTGAYEQYF.

The chain recombines TRBV27 with TRBJ2-1, with a tentative D call TRBD2 (5 bases). Germline CDR1 MNHEY, CDR2 SMNVEV (reference sequence). The CDR3 totals 16 residues. V gave up 3 bases and J gave up 0 bases, with 12 bases separating them. In nucleotides, the CDR3 is TGTGCCAGCAGTTTTGGAACGGGAAGCTCCTACAATGAGCAGTTCTTC. Translation gives CASSFGTGSSYNEQFF.

The CDR3 protein is CASSLTLPSGMSYEQYF. In DNA, the CDR3 is TGTGCCAGCAGCTTAACTCTGCCTAGCGGGATGTCCTACGAGCAGTACTTC. This sequence joins TRBV11-2 and TRBJ2-7; 9 nucleotides align to TRBD2. Germline trimming cut 2 bases from V and 1 base from J; bases unmatched to any gene: 9. The CDR3 spans 17 residues. Germline V lookup: CDR1 SGHAT, CDR2 FQNNGV.

The rearrangement joins TRBV28 to TRBJ1-5; the match to TRBD1 covers 9 bases. This CDR3 has 15 amino acids. The germline CDR1 and CDR2 sequences are MDHEN and SYDVKM. Unmatched junction bases numbered 9, after V lost 5 bases and J lost 7 bases. This chain's CDR3 is CASSTLTGGNQPQHF. As DNA, the CDR3 is TGTGCCAGCAGTACTTTGACAGGGGGGAACCAGCCCCAGCATTTT.

The chain carries TRBV7-6 and TRBJ2-1; no definite D call. With 5 bases removed from V and 0 bases from J, the gap between germline ends came to 14 bases. CDR1 and CDR2 from the germline V gene are SGHVS and FNYEAQ. The CDR3 loop spans 16 amino acids. CDR3 DNA: TGTGCCAGCAGCCAGAAACTATTGGGCTCCTACAATGAGCAGTTCTTC. Translated: CASSQKLLGSYNEQFF.

This chain's CDR3 is CASNWRNTEAFF. The CDR3 DNA is TGTGCCAGCAACTGGAGGAACACTGAAGCTTTCTTT. The gene calls are TRBV6-5 and TRBJ1-1, with D unresolved. The CDR3 is made up of 12 amino acids. V lost 7 bases and J 1 base, leaving 7 bases between the germline ends. Germline V lookup: CDR1 MNHEY, CDR2 SVGAGI.

CDR3 sequence reads: CASSSPSGREDEQFF. CDR3 in DNA: TGTGCCAGCAGTTCCCCTAGCGGGAGGGAGGATGAGCAGTTCTTC. This chain connects TRBV27 to TRBJ2-1, with 12 bases aligning to TRBD2. The V gene's germline CDR1 is MNHEY and CDR2 SMNVEV (reference sequence). The CDR3 totals 15 residues. V trimming: 4 bases; J trimming: 8 bases; junction bases outside the gene matches: 6.

The V and J genes are TRBV15 and TRBJ2-1; D is unclear. This CDR3 region has 19 residues. The germline V and J ends were trimmed by 0 bases and 0 bases, with 18 bases remaining between them. Germline V gene lookup returns CDR1 LNHNV and CDR2 YYDKDF (reference sequence). CDR3 DNA sequence: TGTGCCACCAGCAGAGATCTGGGTAAGAGGATGAGCTCCTACAATGAGCAGTTCTTC. This sequence encodes CATSRDLGKRMSSYNEQFF. Complete variable domain (other parts from reference TRBV15 and TRBJ2-1): DAMVIQNPRYQVTQFGKPVTLSCSQTLNHNVMYWYQQKSSQAPKLLFHYYDKDFNNEADTPDNFQSRRPNTSFCFLDIRSPGLGDTAMYLCATSRDLGKRMSSYNEQFFGPGTRLTVL.

This sequence joins TRBV6-2 or TRBV6-3 and TRBJ1-1; 7 positions agree with TRBD1. The CDR3 length is 19 residues. In germline, CDR1 is MNHEY, CDR2 SVGEGT. Trimming removed 2 bases from V and 8 bases from J; junction bases left unmatched: 23. The CDR3 sequence is CASSYPTLGTAGEQGEAFF. As DNA, the CDR3 is TGTGCCAGCAGTTACCCCACCCTCGGCACAGCGGGAGAACAGGGGGAAGCTTTCTTT.

The V gene is TRBV9, the J gene TRBJ2-3, with D unresolved. V shed 4 bases and J shed 0 bases, with 12 bases lying between them. The CDR3 runs 15 residues. Germline-derived CDR1 and CDR2 are SGDLS and YYNGEE. The CDR3: CASSPYRTSTDTQYF. DNA of the CDR3: TGTGCCAGCAGCCCCTATAGAACTAGCACAGATACGCAGTATTTT.

Here the CDR3 reads CASSFRDRLSQPQHF. CDR3 DNA sequence: TGTGCCAGTAGTTTTAGGGACAGACTAAGCCAGCCCCAGCATTTT. J is TRBJ1-5 and V is TRBV19, with TRBD1 identical over 7 bases. The CDR3 extends over 15 amino acids. The V and J ends lost 5 bases and 7 bases, in that order; junction bases with no gene match: 11. The V gene's germline CDR1 is LNHDA and CDR2 SQIVND (reference sequence).

The rearrangement joins TRBV27 to TRBJ1-1, with D perhaps matching TRBD1 (5 bases). The V and J ends lost 8 bases and 0 bases respectively, with 13 bases between them. Germline CDR1 MNHEY, CDR2 SMNVEV (reference sequence). The CDR3 length is 14 residues. CDR3 protein: CASRWQGMNTEAFF. Here the CDR3 DNA reads TGTGCCAGCCGTTGGCAGGGAATGAACACTGAAGCTTTCTTT.

The V gene is TRBV30, the J gene TRBJ1-3; D gene ambiguous. V dropped 4 bases and J dropped 2 bases, with 12 bases sitting between them. Germline V gene data show CDR1 as GTSNPN and CDR2 as SVGIG (reference sequence). The CDR3 consists of 14 residues. The CDR3 bases are TGTGCCTGGATACGCTCCGGAGCTGGAAACACCATATATTTT. Translating it yields CAWIRSGAGNTIYF.

This clone has just one count. V usage is TRBV7-9 and J usage is TRBJ2-1; weak D call: TRBD2 (6 bases). The CDR3 runs to 16 residues. Germline loops: CDR1 SEHNR, CDR2 FQNEAQ (reference sequence). Trimming shortened V by 5 bases and J by 6 bases, and 20 bases separated the two germline ends. The CDR3 nucleotides read TGTGCCAGCAGCCCCCCGGTAGCGGAATTTTCCAATGAGCAGTTCTTC. This codes for CASSPPVAEFSNEQFF.

The rearrangement links TRBV6-2 or TRBV6-3 to TRBJ2-3; TRBD2 might be the D (6 bases). The CDR3 has 18 amino acids. Germline lookup yields CDR1 MNHEY and CDR2 SVGEGT. V was trimmed by 2 bases and J by 2 bases, leaving 20 bases between them. DNA of the CDR3: TGTGCCAGCAGTTACCCATGGTGGTGGCCTAGCGTCACAGATACGCAGTATTTT. Its protein is CASSYPWWWPSVTDTQYF.

The chain couples TRBV5-1 to TRBJ2-3; tentatively, D is TRBD1 (6 bases). CDR3 length equals 14 residues. The ends were cut back, 9 bases at V and 2 bases at J, with 16 bases in the middle. Germline V CDR1 and CDR2: SGHRS, YFSETQ. The DNA for the CDR3 is TGCGCCACGCACCGAGGGACATACACAGATACGCAGTATTTT. It yields the protein CATHRGTYTDTQYF.

This chain joins TRBV3-1 (or the pseudogene TRBV3-2) and TRBJ2-2; 8 bases fit TRBD1. With 5 bases clipped from V and 5 bases from J, the junction kept 10 bases outside the gene matches. This CDR3 contains 16 residues. Germline values: CDR1 LGHDT, CDR2 YNNKEL (reference sequence). In DNA, the CDR3 is TGTGCCAGCAGCTCAGGCAGGGGGCGCGGGACCGGGGAGCTGTTTTTT. Translated: CASSSGRGRGTGELFF.

V usage is TRBV28 and J usage is TRBJ1-2; no clear D gene. CDR3 size: 13 residues. Germline lookup yields CDR1 MDHEN and CDR2 SYDVKM. V dropped 7 bases and J dropped 9 bases, with 18 bases sitting between them. This chain's CDR3 is CASTENVGESYTF. The CDR3 coding sequence is TGTGCCAGCACCGAAAACGTCGGAGAGAGCTACACCTTC.